This TCR beta chain was documented in a study of cytomegalovirus exposure and HLA in healthy donors. Trimming stripped 0 bases from V and 9 bases from J, with 16 bases between. The CDR3 consists of 15 residues. Per the germline V gene, CDR1 is SGHRS and CDR2 is YFSETQ. The assay was immunoSEQ multiplex PCR, and TCRdb's table has in-frame clones only and misses some. The sample includes around 60,000 clones, more than 90% of them seen just once. The source material was PBMCs. The TCR sequence derives from a young man in good health and CMV-seronegative. The chain couples TRBV5-1 to TRBJ2-1; D possibly corresponds to TRBD1 (5 bases). The CDR3: CASSLDIPTGSEQFF. CDR3 coding DNA: TGCGCCAGCAGCTTGGATATCCCTACAGGTTCTGAGCAGTTCTTC.